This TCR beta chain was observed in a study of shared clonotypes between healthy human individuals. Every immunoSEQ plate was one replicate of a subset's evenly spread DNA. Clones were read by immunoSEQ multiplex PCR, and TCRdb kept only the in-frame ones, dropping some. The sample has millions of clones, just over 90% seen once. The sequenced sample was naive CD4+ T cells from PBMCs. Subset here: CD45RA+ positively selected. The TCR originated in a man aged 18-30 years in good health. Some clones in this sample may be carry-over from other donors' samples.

The CDR3 is CASSLWDWGRNMNTEAFF. CDR3 bases: TGTGCCAGCAGTTTATGGGATTGGGGCAGAAACATGAACACTGAAGCTTTCTTT. The rearrangement uses TRBV28 and TRBJ1-1; maybe TRBD1 (5 bases). The ends were cut back, 0 bases at V and 0 bases at J, with 17 bases in the middle. The CDR3 spans 18 residues. Germline values: CDR1 MDHEN, CDR2 SYDVKM.